Reported below is one T cell receptor (beta chain). As yet, its antigen is unknown. Germline-derived CDR1 and CDR2 are SGHRS and YFSETQ. V was trimmed by 4 bases and J by 4 bases, leaving 26 bases between them. The CDR3 is 18 residues long. This specimen comes from a study of cytomegalovirus exposure and HLA in healthy donors. Study-wide context: Findings of an earlier analysis included over 95 million unique TCR beta sequences from some 180 million T cells.

The study's findings and limits: Analysis was carried out at a later point, and it linked a missense DCLRE1C variant to TCR beta V- and J-gene trimming. The study listed under 200 cytomegalovirus-associated TCR beta chains. Some V segments, TRBV6-2 and TRBV6-3 among them, were indistinguishable and were therefore excluded.

Amplification used 60 Vbeta primers and 13 Jbeta primers. Using immunoSEQ multiplex PCR, the repertoire was profiled, and TCRdb retains in-frame clones only, with some absent. Of 90,000 to 120,000 clones listed, 60% to 80% are singletons. The rearrangement joins TRBV5-1 to TRBJ1-2; possibly TRBD1 for D (6 bases). The sample was PBMCs. This receptor was obtained from a man between 18 and 29 years old in good health and CMV-seronegative. CDR3 sequence: CASSILYRTALGGYGYTF. As DNA, the CDR3 is TGCGCCAGCAGCATATTATACAGGACAGCCTTGGGCGGCTATGGCTACACCTTC.